This is a list of T cell receptor beta chains from one sample in a study of T cell repertoires in cytomegalovirus infection. TCRdb re-called the reads through MiXCR, storing one row per CDR3 protein. Found here are around 130,000 distinct CDR3 sequences, almost 9% of them singletons; the top ten hold about 9.5%. The specimen was PBMCs. The source of these receptors is a human donor in good health (CMV status not recorded). Some clones in this sample may be carry-over from other donors' samples. Both conserved end residues are part of each CDR3. Fields, in order: V gene, D gene, J gene, clone size, CDR3 protein, CDR3 DNA. D genes are given only for firm matches. A clone size is listed for some rows: how often the clone was seen (once, few, many), or a class if it is expanded.

TRBV11-2	NA	TRBJ1-1	many	CASSPTVPHTEAFF	TGTGCCAGCAGCCCGACCGTCCCGCACACTGAAGCTTTCTTT
TRBV2	TRBD1	TRBJ1-4	many	CASGTANEKLFF	TGTGCCAGCGGGACAGCTAATGAAAAACTGTTTTTT
TRBV20-1	TRBD1	TRBJ2-7	NA	CSARDWAGGTEQYF	TGCAGTGCTAGAGATTGGGCAGGGGGCACCGAGCAGTACTTC
TRBV7-6	NA	TRBJ2-7	many	CASSWGGGLSYEQYF	TGTGCCAGCAGCTGGGGGGGGGGCCTGTCCTACGAGCAGTACTTC
TRBV7-2	NA	TRBJ2-5	NA	CASSSFIAGYQETQYF	TGTGCCAGCAGCTCCTTCATCGCCGGCTACCAAGAGACCCAGTACTTC
TRBV7-9	TRBD1	TRBJ2-7	many	CASSPWTGSSYEQYF	TGTGCCAGCAGCCCGTGGACAGGGAGCTCCTACGAGCAGTACTTC
TRBV14	TRBD1	TRBJ2-5	NA	CASSHYRGTETQYF	TGTGCCAGCAGCCACTACAGGGGGACCGAGACCCAGTACTTC
TRBV28	NA	TRBJ1-1	many	CASSPLPGARTEAFF	TGTGCCAGCAGTCCCCTGCCGGGGGCGCGGACTGAAGCTTTCTTT
TRBV5-4	TRBD2	TRBJ2-5	few	CASSSPSGQETQYF	TGTGCCAGCAGCTCGCCTAGCGGGCAAGAGACCCAGTACTTC
TRBV2	NA	TRBJ1-1	few	CASRDSSNTEAFF	TGTGCCAGCAGGGACAGCTCGAACACTGAAGCTTTCTTT
TRBV3-1	TRBD1	TRBJ2-1	NA	CASSQDLIQGSYNEQFF	TGTGCCAGCAGCCAAGATCTGATACAGGGGTCCTACAATGAGCAGTTCTTC
TRBV20-1	NA	TRBJ1-2	NA	CSAPNRGQLYGYTF	TGCAGTGCCCCGAACCGTGGACAACTCTATGGCTACACCTTC
TRBV7-2	NA	TRBJ1-2	many	CASSLNRDYGYTF	TGTGCCAGCAGCTTAAACAGGGACTATGGCTACACCTTC
TRBV19	NA	TRBJ1-3	many	CASTEPGAHGNTIYF	TGTGCCAGTACCGAGCCAGGGGCGCACGGAAACACCATATATTTT
TRBV15	TRBD1	TRBJ1-2	many	CATSENRGQNYGYTF	TGTGCCACCAGCGAAAACAGGGGGCAGAACTATGGCTACACCTTC
TRBV11-3	NA	TRBJ2-7	many	CASSPGGASYEQYF	TGTGCCAGCAGCCCCGGCGGGGCTTCCTACGAGCAGTACTTC
TRBV7-2	NA	TRBJ2-1	many	CASSPNVNEQFF	TGTGCCAGCAGCCCGAACGTCAATGAGCAGTTCTTC
TRBV12-3/TRBV12-4	NA	TRBJ2-5	many	CASSLSLAQETQYF	TGTGCCAGCAGCTTGTCTCTAGCCCAAGAGACCCAGTACTTC
TRBV5-6	TRBD1	TRBJ2-3	many	CASTLTRDSWTDTQYF	TGTGCCAGCACCCTAACCAGGGACAGCTGGACAGATACGCAGTATTTT
TRBV4-2	NA	TRBJ1-5	NA	CASSQSTQGGQPQHF	TGTGCCAGCAGCCAAAGTACACAGGGCGGGCAGCCCCAGCATTTT
TRBV20-1	TRBD1	TRBJ2-7	NA	CSAGGGTGVNEQYF	TGCAGTGCTGGGGGTGGGACAGGGGTAAACGAGCAGTACTTC
TRBV28	TRBD1	TRBJ2-1	many	CASRTRTGGLFF	TGTGCCAGCAGAACTCGGACAGGGGGGCTGTTCTTC
TRBV7-3	NA	TRBJ2-2	many	CASSLTGDTGELFF	TGTGCCAGCAGCTTAACAGGGGACACCGGGGAGCTGTTTTTT
TRBV13	NA	TRBJ2-7	many	CASSIQGRFSYEQYF	TGTGCCAGCAGCATACAGGGTAGGTTTTCCTACGAGCAGTACTTC
TRBV2	TRBD1	TRBJ2-7	few	CASRTTGTWEQYF	TGTGCCAGCAGGACGACAGGGACGTGGGAGCAGTACTTC
TRBV28	NA	TRBJ1-2	many	CASSPLGGPNYGYTF	TGTGCCAGCAGTCCGCTGGGGGGGCCGAACTATGGCTACACCTTC
TRBV28	NA	TRBJ2-1	many	CATKPAGDTYNEQFF	TGTGCCACAAAACCGGCAGGTGATACCTACAATGAGCAGTTCTTC
TRBV7-6	NA	TRBJ2-5	many	CASSPGGRGTQYF	TGTGCCAGCAGCCCAGGTGGCCGTGGGACCCAGTACTTC
TRBV4-1	NA	TRBJ2-1	many	CASSHQIPGNEQFF	TGCGCCAGCAGCCATCAGATCCCAGGGAATGAGCAGTTCTTC
TRBV7-9	NA	TRBJ1-2	few	CASSLGGVNYGYTF	TGTGCCAGCAGCTTAGGAGGAGTAAACTATGGCTACACCTTC
TRBV6-6	TRBD2	TRBJ2-1	many	CASSYPTSGGSSSYNEQFF	TGTGCCAGCAGTTACCCCACTAGCGGGGGTTCCAGCTCCTACAATGAGCAGTTCTTC
TRBV19	NA	TRBJ1-1	many	CASSIGTAERNTEAFF	TGTGCCAGTAGTATAGGGACAGCAGAAAGGAACACTGAAGCTTTCTTT
TRBV19	TRBD1	TRBJ2-6	many	CASCRTGISGANVLTF	TGTGCCAGTTGCAGGACAGGGATCTCTGGGGCCAACGTCCTGACTTTC
TRBV7-9	NA	TRBJ2-5	NA	CASSRLETQYF	TGTGCCAGCAGCCGACTGGAGACCCAGTACTTC
TRBV12-3/TRBV12-4	TRBD1	TRBJ2-7	many	CASRGTGVNEQYF	TGTGCCAGCAGGGGGACAGGGGTGAACGAGCAGTACTTC
TRBV7-9	TRBD1	TRBJ1-2	many	CASSTPGQNNYGYTF	TGTGCCAGCAGCACCCCGGGACAGAATAACTATGGCTACACCTTC
TRBV11-2	TRBD1	TRBJ2-1	many	CASSPERGPSYNEQFF	TGTGCCAGCAGCCCTGAGAGGGGGCCCTCCTACAATGAGCAGTTCTTC
TRBV27	NA	TRBJ2-1	NA	CASSFGQGPYNEQFF	TGTGCCAGCAGTTTCGGGCAGGGCCCCTACAATGAGCAGTTCTTC
TRBV19	NA	TRBJ1-1	many	CASGSMNTEAFF	TGTGCCAGCGGAAGCATGAACACTGAAGCTTTCTTT
TRBV7-3	TRBD1	TRBJ1-2	many	CASSPTGTERGYTF	TGTGCCAGCAGCCCCACCGGGACAGAGCGTGGCTACACCTTC
TRBV7-2	NA	TRBJ1-5	many	CASSFWGTGNQPQHF	TGTGCCAGCAGCTTTTGGGGTACAGGCAATCAGCCCCAGCATTTT
TRBV14	NA	TRBJ2-7	many	CASSQGAPRPSYEQYF	TGTGCCAGCAGCCAAGGCGCGCCAAGGCCCTCCTACGAGCAGTACTTC
TRBV2	NA	TRBJ1-6	many	CASSRGWSPLHF	TGTGCCAGCAGTCGGGGATGGTCACCCCTCCACTTT
TRBV11-2	TRBD2	TRBJ2-3	many	CASSSREGSTQYF	TGTGCCAGCAGCTCGAGGGAGGGGAGTACGCAGTATTTT
TRBV7-8	NA	TRBJ1-1	many	CASSLGFSSLNTEAFF	TGTGCCAGCAGCTTGGGATTTTCGAGCCTGAACACTGAAGCTTTCTTT
TRBV15	NA	TRBJ2-7	many	CATSREVGFEQYF	TGTGCCACCAGCAGAGAGGTAGGGTTCGAGCAGTACTTC
TRBV30	TRBD1	TRBJ2-5	few	CAWGTGSKNQETQYF	TGTGCCTGGGGGACAGGCAGTAAAAACCAAGAGACCCAGTACTTC
TRBV7-3	TRBD1	TRBJ2-1	many	CASSLIGTGGSYNEQFF	TGTGCCAGCAGCTTAATTGGCACAGGGGGCTCCTACAATGAGCAGTTCTTC
TRBV29-1	NA	TRBJ2-7	NA	CSVQQLTTGSYEQYF	TGCAGCGTCCAGCAACTGACAACTGGATCCTACGAGCAGTACTTC
TRBV20-1	TRBD1	TRBJ1-1	NA	CSATDRGRNTEAFF	TGCAGTGCTACAGACAGGGGGCGGAACACTGAAGCTTTCTTT
TRBV20-1	TRBD2	TRBJ2-1	NA	CSAETQASGGAINEQFF	TGCAGTGCCGAGACGCAGGCTAGCGGGGGGGCCATCAATGAGCAGTTCTTC
TRBV28	NA	TRBJ1-1	many	CASSFRINTEAFF	TGTGCCAGCAGTTTTCGGATAAACACTGAAGCTTTCTTT
TRBV7-9	TRBD1	TRBJ2-7	many	CASSQRQGSYSEQYF	TGTGCCAGCAGCCAGCGACAGGGGTCCTACTCCGAGCAGTACTTC